This T cell receptor beta chain derives from a study of T cells after yellow fever vaccination. The study, taken as a whole, reports: CD4 and CD8 compartments shared a small share of clonotypes. Contaminating bulk clonotypes could be abundant in FACS-sorted repertoires. A large majority of primary-vaccination clones showed up again after the booster (approximately 96% CD4, roughly 88% CD8).

Conversion of TCR transcripts into cDNA relied on 5'RACE template switching, which added a universal primer site and UMIs. A single record per CDR3 protein comes from TCRdb applying MiXCR to the 5' RACE reads. The sample has around 360,000 distinct CDR3 sequences, around a tenth seen once; the top ten hold more than 15%. About this clonotype itself: What it binds is unknown.

The clonotype comes from a man between 18 and 35 years old who received the YFV17D yellow fever vaccine. Sequencing was performed on PBMCs, taken on the day of the first yellow fever vaccination.

The chain's CDR3 is CASSSETPNPYEQYF. The CDR3 nucleotides read TGTGCCAGCAGCTCAGAAACCCCAAACCCCTACGAGCAGTACTTC. The chain has TRBV7-9 and TRBJ2-7; D gene ambiguous. V lost 4 bases and J 2 bases, leaving 15 bases between the germline ends. Germline V gene lookup returns CDR1 SEHNR and CDR2 FQNEAQ (reference sequence). The CDR3 length is 15 residues.